This T cell receptor (beta chain) was recorded in a study of identifying expanded T cells in peripheral blood. Whole-study findings and limits: Technical replicates showed roughly 1.2 changed clones; around 2 weeks approximately 15; four weeks 19. Roughly two-week clone count variance significantly increased as total template count grew.

Turning to this clone: The antigen is not known.

V dropped 8 bases and J dropped 8 bases, with 15 bases sitting between them. The CDR3 is 12 amino acids. Germline V gene data show CDR1 as ENHRY and CDR2 as SYGVKD. The method was immunoSEQ multiplex PCR; TCRdb's version includes in-frame clones alone and lacks a portion of them. The data hold some 100,000 clones, with around nine tenths observed a single time. No infections or other immune events were documented during collection. The TCR was taken from a person between 18 and 75 years old in good health. Source material: blood. The chain is built from TRBV10-3 and TRBJ1-2; weak D call: TRBD1 (6 bases). The CDR3: CAIRRQESGYTF. In DNA form, the CDR3 reads TGTGCCATCCGGAGACAGGAGAGCGGCTACACCTTC.